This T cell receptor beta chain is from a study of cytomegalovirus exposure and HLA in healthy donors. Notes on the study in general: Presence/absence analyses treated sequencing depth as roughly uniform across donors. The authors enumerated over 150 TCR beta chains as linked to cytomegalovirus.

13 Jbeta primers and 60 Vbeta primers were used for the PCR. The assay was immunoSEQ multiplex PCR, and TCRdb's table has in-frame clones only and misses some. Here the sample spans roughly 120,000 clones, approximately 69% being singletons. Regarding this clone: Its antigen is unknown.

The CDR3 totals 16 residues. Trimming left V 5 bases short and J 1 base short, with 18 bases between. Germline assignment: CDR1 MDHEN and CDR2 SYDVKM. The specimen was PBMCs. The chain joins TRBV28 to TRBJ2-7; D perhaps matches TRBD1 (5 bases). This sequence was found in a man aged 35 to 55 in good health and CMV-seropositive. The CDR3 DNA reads TGTGCCAGCAGTCCCACCCAGGGATCCTTGTCCTACGAGCAGTACTTC. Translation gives CASSPTQGSLSYEQYF.